Listed here are 23 T cell receptor beta chains from one sample, sequenced in a study of OX40 agonist ivuxolimab in advanced cancers. Assay used: immunoSEQ multiplex PCR; TCRdb lists only in-frame clones, some missing. This sample has fewer than 100,000 clones; just over 90% occur once, and the top ten carry around 0.35%. Sequencing was performed on CD4+ or CD8+ T cells sorted from blood, taken in a trial of the OX40 agonist ivuxolimab. These receptors originate from an adult with an advanced solid tumor such as melanoma, head and neck, liver or kidney cancer.

A single count supports this clone. The same CDR3 is also encoded by other DNA sequences in this sample. The genes are TRBV7-9 and TRBJ2-5; D remains unclear. Germline CDR1 is SEHNR and CDR2 is FQNEAQ (reference sequence). CDR3 size: 12 residues. With 1 base removed from V and 4 bases from J, the gap between germline ends came to 4 bases. CDR3 nucleotides: TGTGCCAGCAGCTTAGTAGGAGAGACCCAGTACTTC. It yields the protein CASSLVGETQYF.

This chain connects TRBV29-1 to TRBJ2-7; D may correspond to TRBD1 or TRBD2 (6 bases each). CDR3 length equals 12 residues. Deletions cut 7 bases from V and 4 bases from J, with 14 bases between. From germline, CDR1 is SQVTM and CDR2 ANQGSEA. CDR3 region: CSAQGGRYEQYF. The DNA for the CDR3 is TGCAGCGCCCAAGGGGGGAGGTACGAGCAGTACTTC.

J is TRBJ2-5 and V is TRBV10-3; D uncertain. This CDR3 is 14 amino acids long. With 3 bases removed from V and 4 bases from J, the gap between germline ends came to 12 bases. Germline-derived CDR1 and CDR2 are ENHRY and SYGVKD. The CDR3 nucleotides are TGTGCCATCAGTGATGGTCCTGGCCGAGAGACCCAGTACTTC. Translation: CAISDGPGRETQYF.

The gene calls are TRBV5-1 and TRBJ2-3; 8 bases map to TRBD2. The CDR3 is 16 residues long. The germline V gene has CDR1 SGHRS and CDR2 YFSETQ. V lost 0 bases to trimming and J lost 6 bases; unmatched junction nucleotides: 9. CDR3 in DNA: TGCGCCAGCAGCTTGGCCGGCGCGGGGGGCGTGGATACGCAGTATTTT. It codes for CASSLAGAGGVDTQYF.

This chain connects TRBV28 to TRBJ2-3, with D unclear. CDR3 length: 11 amino acids. Trimming pared 8 bases from V and 1 base from J, leaving 4 bases between. Germline loops: CDR1 MDHEN, CDR2 SYDVKM. The CDR3 DNA follows: TGTGCCAGCCGGGGCACAGATACGCAGTATTTT. The encoded protein is CASRGTDTQYF.

This chain connects TRBV2 to TRBJ2-1; 8 nucleotides match TRBD2. V was clipped by 7 bases and J by 11 bases; unmatched bases: 16. Germline CDR1 SNHLY, CDR2 FYNNEI. The CDR3 is 15 amino acids. CDR3 nucleotides: TGTGCCAGCATGAGGGCGGGACTAGGATCAATGAAGCAGTTCTTC. Its translation: CASMRAGLGSMKQFF.

The chain uses TRBV11-2 and TRBJ2-2; no definite D call. The CDR3 totals 15 residues. Germline V gene data show CDR1 as SGHAT and CDR2 as FQNNGV. V was trimmed by 3 bases and J by 0 bases, leaving 8 bases between them. The CDR3 spells CASSFLGANTGELFF. CDR3 DNA sequence: TGTGCCAGCAGCTTTTTAGGAGCGAACACCGGGGAGCTGTTTTTT. The variable domain in full, with the rest retrieved from reference TRBV11-2 and TRBJ2-2, is EAGVAQSPRYKIIEKRQSVAFWCNPISGHATLYWYQQILGQGPKLLIQFQNNGVVDDSQLPKDRFSAERLKGVDSTLKIQPAKLEDSAVYLCASSFLGANTGELFFGEGSRLTVL.

The chain is built from TRBV21-1 and TRBJ1-1. TRBV21-1 is designated a pseudogene. The CDR3 is made up of 15 amino acids. Here the CDR3 reads CASSKEAVINTEAFF. DNA of the CDR3: TGTGCCAGCAGCAAAGAGGCGGTAATTAACACTGAAGCTTTCTTT.

The chain is built from TRBV28 and TRBJ2-1; 7 bases map to TRBD1. CDR3 length: 13 residues. Germline-derived CDR1 and CDR2 are MDHEN and SYDVKM. J gave up 8 bases and V 6 bases, and 7 bases lay outside the gene matches. CDR3 DNA: TGTGCCAGCAGCCTACAGGGGACAGATGAGCAGTTCTTC. It encodes CASSLQGTDEQFF.

As for this clone: One junction end does not reproduce the germline sequence, and a read error may be involved. This chain links TRBV5-4 with TRBJ1-3; D uncertain. From germline, CDR1 is SGHNT and CDR2 YYREEE (reference sequence). The CDR3 loop spans 13 amino acids. DNA of the CDR3: TGCGCCAGCAGCCACCTCGACGGAAACACCATATATTTT. Translating gives CASSHLDGNTIYF.

J is TRBJ2-1 and V is TRBV29-1, with D possibly called TRBD1 or TRBD2 (5 bases each). The V end was cut by 4 bases, the J end by 4 bases, with 8 bases between. Germline V gives CDR1 SQVTM, CDR2 ANQGSEA. The CDR3 consists of 12 residues. The DNA for the CDR3 is TGCAGCGTTGGGGGACGTTACAATGAGCAGTTCTTC. Protein: CSVGGRYNEQFF.

The chain uses TRBV5-1 and TRBJ2-7; perhaps TRBD1 as D (7 bases). The V end was cut by 6 bases, the J end by 6 bases, with 19 bases between. This CDR3 contains 14 residues. Germline V gene lookup returns CDR1 SGHRS and CDR2 YFSETQ. CDR3 nucleotide sequence: TGCGCCAGCACCGCCGGGACCCAGGGGGGCGAGCAGTACTTC. It specifies CASTAGTQGGEQYF.

The DNA for the CDR3 is TGTGCCAGCAGTTACGGGGGGGCGCAAAACGAGCAGTACTTC. Protein sequence: CASSYGGAQNEQYF. V and J are TRBV6-5 and TRBJ2-7; maybe TRBD2 (7 bases). The CDR3 has 14 amino acids. Germline-derived CDR1 and CDR2 are MNHEY and SVGAGI. The germline V and J ends were trimmed by 2 bases and 5 bases, with 13 bases remaining between them.

This sequence joins TRBV7-9 and TRBJ2-2, with 7 bases identical to TRBD1. V was clipped by 6 bases and J by 3 bases; unmatched bases: 4. This CDR3 has 14 residues. Germline V gene lookup returns CDR1 SEHNR and CDR2 FQNEAQ (reference sequence). CDR3 bases: TGTGCCAGCAGAACGACAGGGTACACCGGGGAGCTGTTTTTT. Its translation is CASRTTGYTGELFF. The whole variable domain, remainder taken from reference TRBV7-9 and TRBJ2-2, is DTGVSQNPRHKITKRGQNVTFRCDPISEHNRLYWYRQTLGQGPEFLTYFQNEAQLEKSRLLSDRFSAERPKGSFSTLEIQRTEQGDSAMYLCASRTTGYTGELFFGEGSRLTVL.

The chain is built from TRBV6-5 and TRBJ2-7; 7 bases line up with TRBD2. Germline V lookup: CDR1 MNHEY, CDR2 SVGAGI. CDR3 size: 14 residues. V gave up 2 bases and J gave up 2 bases; unmatched junction bases: 3. CDR3 sequence reads: CASSYRGGTYEQYF. DNA of the CDR3: TGTGCCAGCAGTTACAGGGGAGGGACCTACGAGCAGTACTTC.

The DNA for the CDR3 is TGTGCCAGCAGTGATTTTAGTAGGGGCGGGCAGCCCCAGCATTTT. Amino acids: CASSDFSRGGQPQHF. The gene calls are TRBV2 and TRBJ1-5; weak D call: TRBD1 (5 bases). This CDR3 comprises 15 residues. V shed 3 bases and J shed 7 bases, with 16 bases lying between them. Germline values: CDR1 SNHLY, CDR2 FYNNEI.

The rearrangement links TRBV18 to TRBJ2-2; D is undetermined. Trimming cost V 2 bases and J 1 base, with 8 bases left between them. Germline V lookup: CDR1 KGHSH, CDR2 LQKENI. The CDR3 length is 15 residues. The CDR3 here is CASSPFQENTGELFF. CDR3 sequence (DNA): TGTGCCAGCTCACCATTCCAGGAGAACACCGGGGAGCTGTTTTTT.

V usage is TRBV9 and J usage is TRBJ2-1, with D tentatively TRBD1 (6 bases). CDR1 is SGDLS, CDR2 YYNGEE, per germline. The CDR3 sequence is 15 residues long. V lost 0 bases to trimming and J lost 4 bases, with 11 bases between them. The CDR3 nucleotides read TGTGCCAGCAGCGTAGGCAGGGGTTCTTACAATGAGCAGTTCTTC. Translation: CASSVGRGSYNEQFF. The whole variable domain, remainder taken from reference TRBV9 and TRBJ2-1, is DSGVTQTPKHLITATGQRVTLRCSPRSGDLSVYWYQQSLDQGLQFLIQYYNGEERAKGNILERFSAQQFPDLHSELNLSSLELGDSALYFCASSVGRGSYNEQFFGPGTRLTVL.

This clone was seen a handful of times. This chain connects TRBV6-5 to TRBJ1-5; a possible D gene is TRBD1 (5 bases). This CDR3 region has 12 residues. The V end lost 6 bases, the J end lost 6 bases, and 9 bases lay between the germline ends. Looked up from germline, CDR1 is MNHEY and CDR2 is SVGAGI. CDR3 loop: CASSSGSQPQHF. DNA of the CDR3: TGTGCCAGCAGCTCAGGGTCTCAGCCCCAGCATTTT.

The V and J genes are TRBV19 and TRBJ2-1; TRBD2 might be the D (6 bases). Trimming left V 7 bases short and J 0 bases short, with 13 bases between. The germline V gene encodes CDR1 LNHDA and CDR2 SQIVND (reference sequence). The CDR3 sequence is 15 residues long. CDR3: CASTVAEGSYNEQFF. DNA of the CDR3: TGTGCCAGTACGGTAGCGGAAGGCTCCTACAATGAGCAGTTCTTC.

This chain connects TRBV7-9 to TRBJ2-1, with 8 bases that match TRBD2. The CDR3 covers 13 residues. Germline trimming cut 11 bases from V and 9 bases from J; bases unmatched to any gene: 12. CDR1 and CDR2 from the germline V gene are SEHNR and FQNEAQ (reference sequence). CDR3 amino acids: CAGDSPGGGEQFF. CDR3 bases: TGTGCCGGTGATAGTCCGGGAGGGGGTGAGCAGTTCTTC.

This clone was counted once. This chain connects TRBV28 to TRBJ2-5; D is undetermined. Trimming took off 3 bases at V and 5 bases at J, with 13 bases between the two ends. Germline CDR1 is MDHEN and CDR2 is SYDVKM. The CDR3 extends over 14 amino acids. The CDR3 here is CASSFFGSGETQYF. For the CDR3, the DNA is TGTGCCAGCAGTTTCTTTGGTTCAGGCGAGACCCAGTACTTC.

This chain connects TRBV10-3 to TRBJ2-7; possible D gene TRBD2, 6 bases. The CDR3 sequence is 16 residues long. Trimming removed 1 base at V and 0 bases at J, with 13 bases between. The germline gives CDR1 ENHRY, CDR2 SYGVKD. This CDR3 is CAISEFMTRSSYEQYF. The CDR3 bases are TGTGCCATCAGTGAGTTTATGACTAGATCCTCCTACGAGCAGTACTTC.